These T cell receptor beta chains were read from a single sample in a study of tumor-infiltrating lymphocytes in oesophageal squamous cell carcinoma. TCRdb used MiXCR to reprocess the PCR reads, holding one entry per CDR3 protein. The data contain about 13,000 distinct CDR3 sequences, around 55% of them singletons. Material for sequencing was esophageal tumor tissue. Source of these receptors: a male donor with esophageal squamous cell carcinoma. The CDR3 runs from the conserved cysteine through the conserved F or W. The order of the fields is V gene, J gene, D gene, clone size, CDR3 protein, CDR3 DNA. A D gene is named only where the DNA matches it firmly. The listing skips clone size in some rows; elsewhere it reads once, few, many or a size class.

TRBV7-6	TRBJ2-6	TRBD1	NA	CASSGGQGFSGANVLTF	TGTGCCAGCAGCGGAGGACAGGGGTTCTCTGGGGCCAACGTCCTGACTTTC
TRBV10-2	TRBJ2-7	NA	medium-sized	CASSILGGYEQYF	TGCGCCAGCAGTATTCTGGGGGGCTACGAGCAGTACTTC
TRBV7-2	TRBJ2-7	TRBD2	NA	CASSLAAGGQAYEQYF	TGTGCCAGCAGCTTAGCCGCGGGGGGGCAAGCCTACGAGCAGTACTTC
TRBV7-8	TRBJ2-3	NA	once	CASSPALGEAPTQYF	TGTGCCAGCAGCCCAGCGCTGGGTGAGGCCCCTACGCAGTATTTT
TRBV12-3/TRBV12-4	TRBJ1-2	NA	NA	CANTTETARGYTF	TGTGCCAACACCACCGAGACAGCAAGAGGCTACACCTTC
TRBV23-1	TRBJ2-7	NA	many	CASSRGRLVYEQYF	TGCGCCAGCAGTCGGGGACGGCTAGTCTACGAGCAGTACTTC
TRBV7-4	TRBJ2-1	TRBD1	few	CASSLAGSRDRGYEQFF	TGTGCCAGCAGCTTAGCGGGGTCCCGTGACAGGGGGTATGAGCAGTTCTTC
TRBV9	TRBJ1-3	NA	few	CASSVVGNSGNTIYF	TGTGCCAGCAGCGTAGTTGGCAACTCTGGAAACACCATATATTTT
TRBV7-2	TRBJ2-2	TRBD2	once	CASSGRLAGTGELFF	TGTGCCAGCAGCGGCAGACTAGCGGGCACCGGGGAGCTGTTTTTT
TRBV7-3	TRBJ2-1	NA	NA	CASSLRALQGGNEQFF	TGTGCCAGCAGCTTACGGGCCCTCCAGGGAGGCAATGAGCAGTTCTTC
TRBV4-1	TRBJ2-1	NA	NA	CASSQELKPYEQFF	TGCGCAAGCAGCCAAGAATTGAAACCCTACGAGCAGTTCTTC
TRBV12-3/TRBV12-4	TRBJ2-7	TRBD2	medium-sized	CASSLAGGTYEQYF	TGTGCCAGCAGTTTAGCGGGGGGGACCTACGAGCAGTACTTC
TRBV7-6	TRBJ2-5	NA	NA	CASSQPEDPSKDF	TGTGCCAGCAGTCAACCCGAGGACCCGTCGAAGGACTTC
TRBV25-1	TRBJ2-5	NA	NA	CASSNPGAQETQYF	TGTGCCAGCAGTAACCCAGGCGCCCAAGAGACCCAGTACTTC
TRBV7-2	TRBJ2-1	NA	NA	CASSLARNEQFF	TGTGCCAGCAGCTTAGCTCGCAATGAGCAGTTCTTC
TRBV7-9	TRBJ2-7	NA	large	CASSFKAYEQYF	TGTGCCAGCAGCTTTAAAGCCTACGAGCAGTACTTC
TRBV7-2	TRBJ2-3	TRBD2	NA	CASSQQASGDFTDTQYF	TGTGCCAGCAGCCAACAGGCTAGCGGAGATTTTACAGATACGCAGTATTTT
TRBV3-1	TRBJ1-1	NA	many	CASSQDSRPAFF	TGTGCCAGCAGCCAAGATAGCCGACCGGCTTTCTTT
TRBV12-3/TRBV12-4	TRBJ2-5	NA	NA	CASSLWPKETQYF	TGTGCCAGCAGTTTGTGGCCGAAAGAGACCCAGTACTTC
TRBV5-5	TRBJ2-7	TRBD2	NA	CASSFGSGGSTYEQYF	TGTGCCAGCAGCTTCGGTAGCGGGGGGTCTACCTACGAGCAGTACTTC
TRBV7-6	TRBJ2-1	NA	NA	CASSLGAGNRDEQFF	TGTGCCAGCAGCTTAGGGGCCGGAAATAGGGATGAGCAGTTCTTC
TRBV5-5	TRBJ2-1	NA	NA	CASSLGREFDEQFF	TGCGCCAGCAGCTTGGGTCGGGAGTTCGATGAGCAGTTCTTC
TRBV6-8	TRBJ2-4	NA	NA	CAVGPHVNEQYF	TGTGCGGTCGGGCCCCACGTTAATGAGCAGTACTTC
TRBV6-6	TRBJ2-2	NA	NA	CASSLVVVGPVVTGELFF	TGTGCCAGCAGTTTAGTTGTGGTGGGACCGGTAGTAACCGGGGAGCTGTTTTTT
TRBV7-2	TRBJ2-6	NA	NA	CASSPTAGANVLTF	TGTGCCAGCAGCCCTACGGCTGGGGCCAACGTCCTGACTTTC
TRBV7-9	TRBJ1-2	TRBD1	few	CASSNIITGDFNYGYTF	TGTGCCAGCAGCAATATCATCACAGGGGATTTTAACTATGGCTACACCTTC
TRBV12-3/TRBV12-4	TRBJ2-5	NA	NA	CASAGRLQETQYF	TGTGCCAGCGCAGGGCGTCTCCAAGAGACCCAGTACTTC
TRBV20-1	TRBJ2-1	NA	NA	CSASPGNNEQFF	TGCAGTGCTAGTCCCGGGAACAATGAGCAGTTCTTC
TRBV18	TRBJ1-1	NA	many	CASSPPDSPNTEAFF	TGTGCCAGCTCACCACCGGACAGCCCGAACACTGAAGCTTTCTTT
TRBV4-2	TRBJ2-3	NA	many	CASSQGDPDRQYF	TGTGCCAGCAGCCAAGGTGACCCTGATAGGCAGTATTTT
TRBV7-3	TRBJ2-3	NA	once	CASSSGFSTDTQYF	TGTGCCAGCAGCTCTGGGTTTAGCACAGATACGCAGTATTTT
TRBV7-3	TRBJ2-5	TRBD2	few	CASSLSSGGQETQYF	TGTGCCAGCAGCTTAAGTTCGGGGGGCCAAGAGACCCAGTACTTC
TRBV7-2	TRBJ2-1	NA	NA	CASSLMLDYNEQFF	TGTGCCAGCAGCCTTATGCTAGACTACAATGAGCAGTTCTTC
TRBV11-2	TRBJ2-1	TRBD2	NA	CASSLGTSGTYNEQFF	TGTGCCAGCAGCTTAGGGACTAGCGGGACCTACAATGAGCAGTTCTTC
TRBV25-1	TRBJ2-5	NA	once	CASSDPGLTQETQYF	TGTGCCAGCAGTGACCCCGGACTGACGCAAGAGACCCAGTACTTC
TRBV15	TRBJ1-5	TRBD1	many	CATSRRGQTSNQPQHF	TGTGCCACCAGCAGACGGGGACAGACTAGCAATCAGCCCCAGCATTTT
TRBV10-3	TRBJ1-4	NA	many	CAISAAAATNEKLFF	TGTGCCATCAGCGCAGCGGCAGCAACTAATGAAAAACTGTTTTTT
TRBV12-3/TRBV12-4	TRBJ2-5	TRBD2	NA	CASSFRPSGRAGETQYF	TGTGCCAGCAGTTTCAGGCCTAGCGGGAGGGCCGGGGAGACCCAGTACTTC
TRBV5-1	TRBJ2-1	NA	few	CASSEEVREQFF	TGCGCCAGCAGCGAAGAGGTCCGAGAGCAGTTCTTC
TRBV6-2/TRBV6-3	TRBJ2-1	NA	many	CASSYSIKNEQFF	TGTGCCAGCAGTTACTCGATCAAAAATGAGCAGTTCTTC
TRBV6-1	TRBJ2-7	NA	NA	CASSERGGQATYEQYF	TGTGCCAGCAGTGAAAGGGGGGGACAGGCCACCTACGAGCAGTACTTC
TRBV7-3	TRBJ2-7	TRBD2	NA	CASSFGTSGISYEQYF	TGTGCCAGCAGCTTCGGGACTAGCGGGATCTCCTACGAGCAGTACTTC
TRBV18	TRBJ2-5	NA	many	CASSPYQETQYF	TGTGCCAGCTCACCGTACCAAGAGACCCAGTACTTC
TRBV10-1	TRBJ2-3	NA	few	CASSESQPTDTQYF	TGCGCCAGCAGTGAGTCGCAGCCCACAGATACGCAGTATTTT
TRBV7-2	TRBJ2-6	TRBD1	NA	CASSLTGGVSGANVLTF	TGTGCCAGCAGCCTGACAGGGGGAGTCTCTGGGGCCAACGTCCTGACTTTC
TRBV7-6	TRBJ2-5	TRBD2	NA	CASSSGLAGGQETQYF	TGTGCCAGCAGCTCGGGACTAGCGGGAGGGCAAGAGACCCAGTACTTC
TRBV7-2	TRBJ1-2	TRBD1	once	CASSLVQGAHNYGYTF	TGTGCCAGCAGCTTAGTACAGGGGGCTCATAACTATGGCTACACCTTC
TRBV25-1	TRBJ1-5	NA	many	CASMDGAGGPQHF	TGTGCCAGCATGGACGGAGCGGGGGGGCCCCAGCATTTT
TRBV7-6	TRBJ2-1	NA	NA	CASSLAGGDNEQFF	TGTGCCAGCAGCTTAGCTGGGGGTGACAATGAGCAGTTCTTC
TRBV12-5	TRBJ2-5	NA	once	CASGLAQEETQYF	TGTGCTAGTGGTTTGGCACAGGAAGAGACCCAGTACTTC
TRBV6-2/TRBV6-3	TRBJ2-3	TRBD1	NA	CASRLDRGRADTQYF	TGTGCCAGCAGACTTGACAGGGGGCGAGCAGATACGCAGTATTTT
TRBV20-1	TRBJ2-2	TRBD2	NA	CSARLAGGTGELFF	TGCAGTGCTAGACTAGCGGGAGGAACCGGGGAGCTGTTTTTT
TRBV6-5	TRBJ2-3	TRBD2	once	CASRSPVGLATDTQYF	TGTGCCAGCAGGTCCCCCGTGGGACTAGCGACAGATACGCAGTATTTT